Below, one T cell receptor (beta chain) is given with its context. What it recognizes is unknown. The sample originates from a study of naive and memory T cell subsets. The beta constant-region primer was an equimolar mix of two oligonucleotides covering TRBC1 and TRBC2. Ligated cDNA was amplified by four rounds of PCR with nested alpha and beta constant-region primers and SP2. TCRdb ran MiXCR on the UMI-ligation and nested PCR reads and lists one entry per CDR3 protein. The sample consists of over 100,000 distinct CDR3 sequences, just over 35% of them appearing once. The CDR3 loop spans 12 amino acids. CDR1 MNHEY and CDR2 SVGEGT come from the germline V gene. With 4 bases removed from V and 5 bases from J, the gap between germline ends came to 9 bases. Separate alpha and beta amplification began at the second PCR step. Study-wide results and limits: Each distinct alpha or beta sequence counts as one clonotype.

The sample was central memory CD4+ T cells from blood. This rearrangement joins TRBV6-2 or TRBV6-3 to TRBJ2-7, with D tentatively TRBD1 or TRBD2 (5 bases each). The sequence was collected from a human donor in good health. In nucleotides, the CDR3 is TGTGCCAGCAGTTGGGGGTACGACGAGCAGTACTTC. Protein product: CASSWGYDEQYF.